The 26 T cell receptor beta chains below all came from one sample that was sequenced in a study of T cell changes during pregnancy in multiple sclerosis. Data came from immunoSEQ multiplex PCR; TCRdb stores just in-frame clones and leaves some out. The sample holds 90,000 to 120,000 clones, 85% to 95% seen once. Sample: peripheral blood, taken in the third trimester of pregnancy. The origin of the receptors is a female donor in good health, enrolled as a control in a pregnancy study.

A note on this clone: Other DNA sequences within the sample encode an identical CDR3. The V and J genes are TRBV7-2 and TRBJ1-5; 9 bases align to TRBD1. V trimming: 2 bases; J trimming: 4 bases; junction bases outside the gene matches: 3. CDR1 SGHTA and CDR2 FQGNSA come from the germline V gene. CDR3 size: 15 residues. The DNA of the CDR3 is TGTGCCAGCAGCTTATTAGGGACAGGGAATCAGCCCCAGCATTTT. Its translation: CASSLLGTGNQPQHF.

The rearrangement joins TRBV6-5 to TRBJ1-6, with TRBD1 as a possible D gene (6 bases). CDR3 size: 13 residues. The V and J ends lost 6 bases and 10 bases respectively, with 13 bases between them. From germline, CDR1 is MNHEY and CDR2 SVGAGI. DNA for the CDR3: TGTGCCAGCAGCCTGGACAGCCGATCACCCCTCCACTTT. This encodes CASSLDSRSPLHF.

The J gene is TRBJ2-7, the V gene TRBV30; perhaps TRBD2 as D (5 bases). Trimming left V 0 bases short and J 5 bases short, with 8 bases between. The CDR3 length is 12 residues. In germline, CDR1 is GTSNPN, CDR2 SVGIG (reference sequence). CDR3 region: CAWSVLGDEQYF. CDR3 DNA: TGTGCCTGGAGTGTACTCGGGGACGAGCAGTACTTC.

The chain couples TRBV4-3 to TRBJ2-3; 7 bases are a match to TRBD2. Germline CDR1 is LGHNA and CDR2 is YSLEER. The CDR3 runs 15 residues. With 1 base clipped from V and 1 base from J, the junction kept 2 bases outside the gene matches. The CDR3 sequence is CASSQASGGTDTQYF. The CDR3 nucleotides read TGCGCCAGCAGCCAAGCCAGCGGGGGCACAGATACGCAGTATTTT.

DNA for the CDR3: TGCGCCAGCAGCCGCACCCCCTCGGGTATAACTGAAGCTTTCTTT. Translating gives CASSRTPSGITEAFF. The chain couples TRBV4-3 to TRBJ1-1; D unclear. The CDR3 spans 15 residues. The germline V and J ends were trimmed by 4 bases and 5 bases, with 17 bases remaining between them. The germline V gene encodes CDR1 LGHNA and CDR2 YSLEER.

The chain couples TRBV5-8 to TRBJ1-2, with TRBD1 identical over 12 bases. In germline, CDR1 is SGHTS, CDR2 YDEGEE. CDR3 length: 15 amino acids. The ends lost 0 bases at V and 6 bases at J; junction bases unmatched: 3. The CDR3 reads CASSLAGTGGHGYTF. In DNA, the CDR3 is TGTGCCAGCAGCTTGGCCGGGACAGGGGGCCATGGCTACACCTTC.

The J gene is TRBJ2-1, the V gene TRBV27, with TRBD2 matching 11 bases. V dropped 5 bases and J dropped 11; count of bases not matched to a gene: 11. The CDR3 is made up of 15 amino acids. From germline, CDR1 is MNHEY and CDR2 SMNVEV (reference sequence). The CDR3 DNA reads TGTGCCAGCAGTGGGGGCGGAGTAGCGGGGGGGAAGCAGTTCTTC. This gives the protein CASSGGGVAGGKQFF.

This chain joins TRBV9 and TRBJ2-7, with TRBD1 matching 8 bases. V shed 4 bases and J 2 bases; nucleotides not matched to a gene: 8. Germline assignment: CDR1 SGDLS and CDR2 YYNGEE. The CDR3 is 15 residues long. CDR3 sequence: CASSSSRDRTYEQYF. CDR3 DNA sequence: TGTGCCAGCAGCTCCTCTAGGGACAGGACCTACGAGCAGTACTTC.

This clone showed up just once. The chain uses TRBV9 and TRBJ2-7; D is unclear. Germline loops: CDR1 SGDLS, CDR2 YYNGEE. Trimming left V 6 bases short and J 4 bases short, with 8 bases between. The CDR3 totals 11 residues. In DNA form, the CDR3 reads TGTGCCAGCATTAGAACGTACGAGCAGTACTTC. This gives the protein CASIRTYEQYF.

V gene TRBV30 combines with J gene TRBJ1-2; D gene ambiguous. CDR1 is GTSNPN, CDR2 SVGIG, per germline (reference sequence). With 1 base removed from V and 2 bases from J, the gap between germline ends came to 8 bases. This CDR3 has 13 residues. CDR3 DNA sequence: TGTGCCTGGAGTGATAATCCGAACTATGGCTACACCTTC. Its protein is CAWSDNPNYGYTF.

This rearrangement joins TRBV30 to TRBJ2-7; TRBD1 might be the D (5 bases). V was pared by 2 bases and J by 0 bases, with 11 bases between. This CDR3 is built from 14 residues. Germline values: CDR1 GTSNPN, CDR2 SVGIG (reference sequence). The CDR3 reads CAWSTDSASYEQYF. CDR3 nucleotide sequence: TGTGCCTGGAGTACCGACAGTGCCTCCTACGAGCAGTACTTC.

V usage is TRBV30 and J usage is TRBJ2-3; the match to TRBD1 covers 10 bases. The CDR3 contains 15 residues. CDR1 GTSNPN and CDR2 SVGIG come from the germline V gene (reference sequence). J lost 5 bases, V lost 2 bases, and 7 bases had no gene match. Here the CDR3 DNA reads TGTGCCTGGAGTCCTCGACAGGGGGCCGGAGATACGCAGTATTTT. Translation gives CAWSPRQGAGDTQYF.

J is TRBJ1-4 and V is TRBV4-3; no reliable D call. The V gene's germline CDR1 is LGHNA and CDR2 YSLEER. The CDR3 runs 15 residues. V dropped 0 bases and J dropped 6 bases, with 11 bases sitting between them. DNA for the CDR3: TGCGCCAGCAGCCAAGATGTAGGCGGTTATGAAAAACTGTTTTTT. Translated, it gives CASSQDVGGYEKLFF.

The chain carries TRBV25-1 and TRBJ2-4, with 11 bases matching TRBD1. Per the germline V gene, CDR1 is MGHDK and CDR2 is SYGVNS. With V trimmed by 2 bases and J by 3 bases, 6 bases remained unmatched. The CDR3 length is 17 residues. CDR3 in DNA: TGTGCCAGCAGTGAACCCGGGACAGGGGGTTTCAAAAACATTCAGTACTTC. As protein: CASSEPGTGGFKNIQYF.

The chain links TRBV7-9 to TRBJ1-5, with a weak D call TRBD1 (5 bases). V was cut by 2 bases and J by 4 bases, with 24 bases left in between. The length of the CDR3 is 19 residues. The germline CDR1 and CDR2 sequences are SEHNR and FQNEAQ (reference sequence). In DNA, the CDR3 is TGTGCCAGCAGCTTATTAGGCCTTAAAGACTTTCCAGGGAATCAGCCCCAGCATTTT. It encodes CASSLLGLKDFPGNQPQHF.

The V call is TRBV15, the J call TRBJ1-4; D may be TRBD1 (6 bases). Germline V CDR1 and CDR2: LNHNV, YYDKDF (reference sequence). CDR3 length: 15 amino acids. V was trimmed by 0 bases and J by 5 bases, leaving 10 bases between them. CDR3 nucleotide sequence: TGTGCCACCAGCAGAGACAGGGGTGGAAATGAAAAACTGTTTTTT. Translation: CATSRDRGGNEKLFF.

This chain connects TRBV7-3 to TRBJ2-3, with 8 bases matching TRBD2. Losses at the gene ends were 5 bases for V and 4 bases for J; bases not matched to a gene: 5. The CDR3 totals 14 residues. The germline gives CDR1 SGHTA, CDR2 FQGTGA. The CDR3 DNA reads as TGTGCCAGCAGCCAGCGTAGCGGGGCAGATACGCAGTATTTT. Translation: CASSQRSGADTQYF.

V gene TRBV3-2 combines with J gene TRBJ2-7; the table assigns TRBD2, which was not confirmed against the DNA. TRBV3-2 is described as a pseudogene. The CDR3 runs to 8 residues. CDR3 in amino acids: CASVEQYF. For the CDR3, the DNA is TGTGCTTCGGTCGAGCAGTACTTC.

The V gene is TRBV18, the J gene TRBJ1-3; no firm D call. This CDR3 comprises 12 residues. V was cut by 3 bases and J by 7 bases, with 7 bases left in between. Germline loops: CDR1 KGHSH, CDR2 LQKENI. In DNA form, the CDR3 reads TGTGCCAGCTCACCGTCGGGGAACACCATATATTTT. Translating it yields CASSPSGNTIYF.

V is TRBV4-2 and J is TRBJ1-2; no definite D call. The CDR3 has 17 amino acids. V was shortened by 0 bases and J by 3 bases, with 17 bases between the two germline ends. Germline CDR1 LGHNA, CDR2 YNFKEQ. The CDR3 region is CASSQENSAGFDYGYTF. The CDR3 region has the DNA TGTGCCAGCAGCCAAGAGAATAGCGCCGGGTTCGACTATGGCTACACCTTC.

V gene TRBV30 combines with J gene TRBJ2-5, with a tentative D call TRBD2 (7 bases). The V end was cut by 4 bases, the J end by 7 bases, with 16 bases between. Germline-derived CDR1 and CDR2 are GTSNPN and SVGIG (reference sequence). The CDR3 sequence is 13 residues long. The DNA of the CDR3 is TGTGCCTGGACCTTAAGGGGGGGAGGGACCCAGTACTTC. Translating gives CAWTLRGGGTQYF. Full variable domain (outside the CDR3, taken from reference TRBV30 and TRBJ2-5): SQTIHQWPATLVQPVGSPLSLECTVEGTSNPNLYWYRQAAGRGLQLLFYSVGIGQISSEVPQNLSASRPQDRQFILSSKKLLLSDSGFYLCAWTLRGGGTQYFGPGTRLLVL.

The rearrangement joins TRBV18 to TRBJ1-6, with D possibly being TRBD1 (5 bases). Germline CDR1 and CDR2: KGHSH and LQKENI. Trimming left V 3 bases short and J 6 bases short, with 9 bases between. CDR3 length equals 14 residues. The CDR3 here is CASSPGGVNSPLHF. In DNA, the CDR3 is TGTGCCAGCTCACCCGGGGGGGTTAATTCACCCCTCCACTTT.

The chain carries TRBV7-2 and TRBJ2-6, with 9 positions matching TRBD1. Trimming removed 2 bases from V and 1 base from J; junction bases left unmatched: 6. The CDR3 is made up of 18 amino acids. The germline CDR1 and CDR2 sequences are SGHTA and FQGNSA. CDR3 DNA sequence: TGTGCCAGCAGCTTAAACACGGGACAGGGTTCTGGGGCCAACGTCCTGACTTTC. It translates to CASSLNTGQGSGANVLTF.

The chain carries TRBV4-3 and TRBJ2-1, with TRBD2 identical over 7 bases. From germline, CDR1 is LGHNA and CDR2 YSLEER. The ends lost 1 base at V and 9 bases at J; junction bases unmatched: 6. This CDR3 has 14 amino acids. The CDR3 loop is CASSQVGGPGEQFF. DNA for the CDR3: TGCGCCAGCAGCCAAGTGGGAGGGCCAGGTGAGCAGTTCTTC.

The genes are TRBV2 and TRBJ2-7; no reliable D call. The CDR3 is 12 residues long. V was cut by 6 bases and J by 2 bases, with 8 bases left in between. Germline CDR1 SNHLY, CDR2 FYNNEI. CDR3 protein: CASSPKTYEQYF. CDR3 coding DNA: TGTGCCAGCAGCCCTAAGACCTACGAGCAGTACTTC.

The chain has TRBV11-3 and TRBJ2-2, with 9 nucleotides matching TRBD1. The CDR3 is 15 amino acids. Unmatched junction bases numbered 8, after V lost 5 bases and J lost 7 bases. CDR1 SGHNT and CDR2 YENEEA come from the germline V gene. CDR3 loop: CASSQDRGRGGELFF. In DNA form, the CDR3 reads TGTGCCAGCAGCCAGGACAGGGGCCGGGGCGGGGAGCTGTTTTTT.